In this sample, the clone carrying this T cell receptor (beta chain) turned up once. Its antigen is undetermined. The study sequenced TCR beta in blood CD8+ and CD4+ T cells. Patients with stable or active relapsing-remitting disease, all of them treatment-naive, made up the multiple sclerosis controls. CDR1 and CDR2 from the germline V gene are MDHEN and SYDVKM. CDR3 length: 14 amino acids. V dropped 5 bases and J dropped 9; count of bases not matched to a gene: 9. This entry belongs to a study of CD8 T cells in Susac syndrome. Whole-study results and caveats: Acknowledgment was made by the study that its TCR sequencing and HLA analysis involved a relatively small number of individuals.

With random hexamers, reverse transcription was performed on about 0.5 to 1 ug of RNA. Across 54 Vbeta and 13 Jbeta, immunoSEQ multiplex PCR amplified TCR beta CDR3. TCRdb re-called the immunoSEQ multiplex PCR reads with MiXCR, one entry per CDR3 protein. The data show about 210,000 distinct CDR3 sequences, about 95% seen once. This sequence originates from a human donor with multiple sclerosis. V and J are TRBV28 and TRBJ2-1, with 8 bases that match TRBD1. What was sequenced was CD4+ T cells from PBMCs. The CDR3 DNA follows: TGTGCCAGCAGTCCGACCCGACAGGGGTCTGAGCAGTTCTTC. This sequence encodes CASSPTRQGSEQFF. The complete variable domain, with remaining parts taken from reference TRBV28 and TRBJ2-1, reads DVKVTQSSRYLVKRTGEKVFLECVQDMDHENMFWYRQDPGLGLRLIYFSYDVKMKEKGDIPEGYSVSREKKERFSLILESASTNQTSMYLCASSPTRQGSEQFFGPGTRLTVL.